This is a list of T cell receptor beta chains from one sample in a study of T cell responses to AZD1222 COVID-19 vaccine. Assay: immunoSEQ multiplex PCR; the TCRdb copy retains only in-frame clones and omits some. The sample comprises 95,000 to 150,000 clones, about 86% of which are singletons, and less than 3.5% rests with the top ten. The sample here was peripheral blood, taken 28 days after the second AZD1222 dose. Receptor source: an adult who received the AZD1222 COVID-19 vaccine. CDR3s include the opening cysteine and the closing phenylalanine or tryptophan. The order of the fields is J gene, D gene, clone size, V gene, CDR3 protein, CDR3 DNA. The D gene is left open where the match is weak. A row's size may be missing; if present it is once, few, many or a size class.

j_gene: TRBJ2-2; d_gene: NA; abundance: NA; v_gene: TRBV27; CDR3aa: CASSPRGTSNTGELFF; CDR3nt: TGTGCCAGCAGTCCTCGGGGGACTTCGAACACCGGGGAGCTGTTTTTT
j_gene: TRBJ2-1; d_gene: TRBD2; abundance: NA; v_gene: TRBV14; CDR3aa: CASSPYTGLADAYNEQFF; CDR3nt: TGTGCCAGCAGCCCCTATACGGGACTAGCGGACGCCTACAATGAGCAGTTCTTC
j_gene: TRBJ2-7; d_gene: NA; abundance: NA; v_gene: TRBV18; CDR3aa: CASSAYRANEQYF; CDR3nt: TGTGCCAGCTCAGCCTACAGGGCCAACGAGCAGTACTTC
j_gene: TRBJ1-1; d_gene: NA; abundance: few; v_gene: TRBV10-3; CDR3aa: CAISSGVGTEAFF; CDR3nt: TGTGCCATCAGCTCAGGGGTGGGAACTGAAGCTTTCTTT
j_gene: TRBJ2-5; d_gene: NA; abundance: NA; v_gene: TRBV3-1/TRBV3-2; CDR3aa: CASSQELGQGGETQYF; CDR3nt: TGTGCCAGCAGCCAAGAATTGGGGCAGGGAGGAGAGACCCAGTACTTC
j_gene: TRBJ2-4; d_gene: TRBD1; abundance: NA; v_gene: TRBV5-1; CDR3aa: CASSSRGPGGTKNIQYF; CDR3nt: TGCGCCAGCAGCTCCAGGGGGCCCGGTGGAACCAAAAACATTCAGTACTTC
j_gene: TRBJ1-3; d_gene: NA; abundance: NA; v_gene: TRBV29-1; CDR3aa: CSVEAVFGNTIYF; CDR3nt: TGCAGCGTTGAGGCGGTTTTCGGAAACACCATATATTTT
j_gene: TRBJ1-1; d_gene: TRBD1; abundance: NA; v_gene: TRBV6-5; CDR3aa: CASSWGRQGRTEAFF; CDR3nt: TGTGCCAGCAGCTGGGGAAGACAGGGGAGGACTGAAGCTTTCTTT
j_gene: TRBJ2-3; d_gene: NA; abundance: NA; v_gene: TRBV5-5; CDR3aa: CASLRGGGTDTQYF; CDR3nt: TGTGCCTCCCTACGAGGGGGGGGTACAGATACGCAGTATTTT
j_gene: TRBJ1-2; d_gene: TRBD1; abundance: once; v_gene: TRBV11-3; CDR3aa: CASSSTGERGYTF; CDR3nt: TGTGCCAGCAGCTCTACAGGGGAAAGAGGCTACACCTTC
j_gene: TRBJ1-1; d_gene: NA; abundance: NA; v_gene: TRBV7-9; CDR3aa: CASRQLNTEAFF; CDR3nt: TGTGCCAGCAGACAGTTGAACACTGAAGCTTTCTTT
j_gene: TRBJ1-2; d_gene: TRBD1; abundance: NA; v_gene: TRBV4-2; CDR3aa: CASSQLDRAVYGYTF; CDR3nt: TGTGCCAGCAGCCAACTTGACAGGGCAGTATATGGCTACACCTTC
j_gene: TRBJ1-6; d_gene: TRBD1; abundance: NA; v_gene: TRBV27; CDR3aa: CASSRDSPQGSPLHF; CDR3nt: TGTGCCAGCAGTAGGGACAGCCCGCAAGGTTCACCCCTCCACTTT
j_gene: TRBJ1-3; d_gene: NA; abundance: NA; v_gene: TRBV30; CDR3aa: CAWNVKGSGNTIYF; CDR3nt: TGTGCCTGGAATGTAAAGGGCTCTGGAAACACCATATATTTT
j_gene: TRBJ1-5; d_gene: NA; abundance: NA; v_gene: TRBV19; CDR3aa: CATRKTGFNQPQHF; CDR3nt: TGTGCCACAAGGAAGACAGGCTTCAATCAGCCCCAGCATTTT
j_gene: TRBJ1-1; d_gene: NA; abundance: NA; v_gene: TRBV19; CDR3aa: CASSIVAGITEAFF; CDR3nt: TGTGCCAGTAGTATCGTGGCGGGGATCACTGAAGCTTTCTTT
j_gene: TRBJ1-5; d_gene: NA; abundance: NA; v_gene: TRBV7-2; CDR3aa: CASSLGGGFGPQHF; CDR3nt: TGTGCCAGCAGCTTAGGAGGGGGATTTGGGCCCCAGCATTTT
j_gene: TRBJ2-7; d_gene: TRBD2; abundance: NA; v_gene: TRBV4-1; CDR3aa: CASSSLIAGGHEQYF; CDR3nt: TGCGCCAGCAGCTCATTAATAGCGGGGGGACACGAGCAGTACTTC
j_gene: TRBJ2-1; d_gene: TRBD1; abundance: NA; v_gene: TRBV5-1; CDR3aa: CASAPGQGYYNEQFF; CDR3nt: TGCGCCAGCGCCCCGGGACAGGGCTACTACAATGAGCAGTTCTTC
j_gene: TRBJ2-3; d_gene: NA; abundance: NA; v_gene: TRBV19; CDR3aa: CASSPNGGDTQYF; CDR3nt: TGTGCCAGTAGCCCCAATGGGGGGGATACGCAGTATTTT
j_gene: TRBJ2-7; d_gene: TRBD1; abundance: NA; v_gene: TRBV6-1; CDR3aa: CASSEAVGQALYEQYF; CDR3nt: TGTGCCAGCAGTGAAGCGGTAGGACAGGCGTTGTACGAGCAGTACTTC
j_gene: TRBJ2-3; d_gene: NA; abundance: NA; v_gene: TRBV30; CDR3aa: CAWSLSGHLTDTQYF; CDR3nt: TGTGCCTGGAGTCTCTCGGGACACCTCACAGATACGCAGTATTTT
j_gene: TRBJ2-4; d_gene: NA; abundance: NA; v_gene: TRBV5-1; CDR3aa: CASSLGQSGSAKNIQYF; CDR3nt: TGCGCCAGCAGCTTGGGACAGTCTGGCTCGGCCAAAAACATTCAGTACTTC
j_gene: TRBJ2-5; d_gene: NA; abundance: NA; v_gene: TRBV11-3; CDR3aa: CASSSRQAQETQYF; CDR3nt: TGTGCCAGCAGCTCCCGACAGGCCCAAGAGACCCAGTACTTC
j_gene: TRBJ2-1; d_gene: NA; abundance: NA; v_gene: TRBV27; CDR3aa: CASSLRNENEQFF; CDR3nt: TGTGCCAGCAGTTTAAGGAATGAGAATGAGCAGTTCTTC
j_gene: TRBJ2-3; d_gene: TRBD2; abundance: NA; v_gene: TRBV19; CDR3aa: CASSIEAAGDGVGTDTQYF; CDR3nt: TGTGCCAGTAGTATAGAAGCAGCGGGGGATGGAGTTGGCACAGATACGCAGTATTTT
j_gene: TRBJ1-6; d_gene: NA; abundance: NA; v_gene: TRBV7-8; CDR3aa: CASSFRAGDSPLHF; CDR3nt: TGTGCCAGCAGCTTTCGGGCGGGCGATTCACCCCTCCACTTT
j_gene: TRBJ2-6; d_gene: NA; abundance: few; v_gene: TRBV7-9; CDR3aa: CASSLPGANVLTF; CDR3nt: TGTGCCAGCAGCTTACCTGGGGCCAACGTCCTGACTTTC
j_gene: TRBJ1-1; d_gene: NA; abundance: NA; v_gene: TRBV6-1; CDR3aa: CASSDGAYTEAFF; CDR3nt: TGTGCCAGCAGTGATGGGGCTTACACTGAAGCTTTCTTT
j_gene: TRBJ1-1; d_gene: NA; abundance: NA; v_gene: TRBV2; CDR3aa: CASSVTFNTEAFF; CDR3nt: TGTGCCAGCAGTGTGACCTTCAACACTGAAGCTTTCTTT
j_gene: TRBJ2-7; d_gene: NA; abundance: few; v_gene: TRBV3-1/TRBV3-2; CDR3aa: CASSQARYEQYF; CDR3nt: TGTGCCAGCAGCCAGGCCCGATACGAGCAGTACTTC
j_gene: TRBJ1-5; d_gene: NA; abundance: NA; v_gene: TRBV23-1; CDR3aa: CASSQFGRAANQPQHF; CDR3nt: TGCGCCAGCAGTCAATTCGGCAGGGCCGCCAATCAGCCCCAGCATTTT
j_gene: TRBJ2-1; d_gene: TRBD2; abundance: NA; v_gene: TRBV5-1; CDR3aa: CASSLDGGAANEQFF; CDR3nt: TGCGCCAGCAGCTTGGACGGGGGGGCCGCCAATGAGCAGTTCTTC
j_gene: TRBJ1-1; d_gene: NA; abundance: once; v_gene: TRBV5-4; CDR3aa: CASSLGVQNTEAFF; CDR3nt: TGTGCCAGCAGCCTGGGGGTACAGAACACTGAAGCTTTCTTT
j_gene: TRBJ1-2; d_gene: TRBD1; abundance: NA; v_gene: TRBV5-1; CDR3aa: CASSLGDRGGSGYTF; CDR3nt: TGCGCCAGCAGCTTGGGGGACAGGGGAGGCAGTGGCTACACCTTC
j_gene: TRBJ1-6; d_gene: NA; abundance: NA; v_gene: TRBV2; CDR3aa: CASRIQGNSPLHF; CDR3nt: TGTGCCAGCAGGATACAGGGAAATTCACCCCTCCACTTT
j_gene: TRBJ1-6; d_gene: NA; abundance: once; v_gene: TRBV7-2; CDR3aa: CASSGRRSSPLHF; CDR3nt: TGTGCCAGCAGCGGCCGAAGAAGTTCACCCCTCCACTTT
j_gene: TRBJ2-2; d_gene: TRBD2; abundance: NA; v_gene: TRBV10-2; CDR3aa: CASWGAGGPGELFF; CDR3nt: TGCGCCAGCTGGGGAGCGGGGGGGCCCGGGGAGCTGTTTTTT